The 3 T cell receptor beta chains below all came from one sample that was sequenced in a study of patients and donors after allogeneic stem cell transplantation. MiXCR, run by TCRdb on the RT-PCR reads, gives a single entry per CDR3 protein. Of almost 20,000 distinct CDR3 sequences in the sample, less than 5% were seen once. Sequencing used blood, either unsorted or a sorted T cell fraction (not recorded which). The receptors shown here come from a human donor who was either an allogeneic HSCT recipient or a stem cell or donor lymphocyte infusion donor (not recorded which). It is not recorded whose cells these are; they may come from a transplant donor.

In its sample, this clonotype was seen many times. The rearrangement uses TRBV28 and TRBJ2-7; D unclear. Looked up from germline, CDR1 is MDHEN and CDR2 is SYDVKM. The CDR3 covers 13 residues. Trimming pared 1 base from V and 2 bases from J, leaving 6 bases between. This CDR3 is CASSLYPPYEQYF. DNA of the CDR3: TGTGCCAGCAGTTTATATCCACCCTACGAGCAGTACTTC.

This clonotype came up many times. V and J are TRBV9 and TRBJ2-3; D uncertain. The CDR3 is made up of 15 amino acids. Germline CDR1 reads SGDLS; CDR2 reads YYNGEE. V was cut by 0 bases and J by 0 bases, with 8 bases left in between. The CDR3: CASSVDTYSTDTQYF. The CDR3 region has the DNA TGTGCCAGCAGCGTAGACACCTATAGCACAGATACGCAGTATTTT.

Note on this clonotype: One end of the junction does not line up with germline, which may come from a read error. The chain employs TRBV11-3 and TRBJ2-5, with unresolved D. Per germline, CDR1 SGHNT and CDR2 YENEEA. This CDR3 has 13 residues. The DNA of the CDR3 is TGTGCCAGCAGCTTAGTGGGTCAAGGGACCCAGTACTTC. Amino acid sequence: CASSLVGQGTQYF.